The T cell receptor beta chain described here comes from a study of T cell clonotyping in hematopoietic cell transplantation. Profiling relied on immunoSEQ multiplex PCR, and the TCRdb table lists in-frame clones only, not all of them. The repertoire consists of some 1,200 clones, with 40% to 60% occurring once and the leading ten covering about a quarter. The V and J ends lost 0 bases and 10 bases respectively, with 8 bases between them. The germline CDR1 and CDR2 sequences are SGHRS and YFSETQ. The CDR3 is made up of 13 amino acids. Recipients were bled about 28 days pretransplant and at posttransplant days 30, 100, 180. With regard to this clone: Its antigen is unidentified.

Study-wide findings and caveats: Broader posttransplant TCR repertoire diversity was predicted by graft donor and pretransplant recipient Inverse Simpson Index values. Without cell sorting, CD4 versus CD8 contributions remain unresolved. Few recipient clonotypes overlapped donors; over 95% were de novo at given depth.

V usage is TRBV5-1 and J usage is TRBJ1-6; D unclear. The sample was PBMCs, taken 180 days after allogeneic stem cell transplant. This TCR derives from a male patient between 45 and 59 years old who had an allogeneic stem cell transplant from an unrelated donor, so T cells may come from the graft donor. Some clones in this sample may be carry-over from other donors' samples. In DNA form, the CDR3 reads TGCGCCAGCAGCTTGGCTCCGGACTCACCCCTCCACTTT. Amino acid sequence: CASSLAPDSPLHF. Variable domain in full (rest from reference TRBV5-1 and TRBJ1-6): KAGVTQTPRYLIKTRGQQVTLSCSPISGHRSVSWYQQTPGQGLQFLFEYFSETQRNKGNFPGRFSGRQFSNSRSEMNVSTLELGDSALYLCASSLAPDSPLHFGNGTRLTVT.